The sequence of this T cell receptor beta chain was determined in a study of blood T cells in healthy people across ages. The authors ran a second PCR of about 7 to 11 cycles using a sample-barcoded 5' primer and a J-beta primer mix. TCRdb analysed the 5' RACE reads with MiXCR anew, one entry per CDR3 protein. The sample shows about 780,000 distinct CDR3 sequences, about 45% of them seen only once. Study-level results: TCR beta diversity per million T cells fell roughly linearly with age.

No fewer than 5.5 micrograms of total RNA were isolated from every sample. Only a few counts were recorded for this clonotype. What it binds is unknown. The CDR3 is 14 amino acids. Trimming left V 1 base short and J 2 bases short, with 9 bases between. Germline loops: CDR1 SGHTA, CDR2 FQGNSA. The sample was blood. The clonotype originates from a man aged 80 or over in good health. The V gene is TRBV7-2, the J gene TRBJ2-7; D is unresolved. In DNA form, the CDR3 reads TGTGCCAGCAGCTTAGAGAGCACGACCTACGAGCAGTACTTC. It is translated as CASSLESTTYEQYF.